The clone carrying this TCR beta chain appeared a single time. This sample was included in a study of blood T cell repertoires in COVID-19. The table came from immunoSEQ multiplex PCR; TCRdb's copy has only in-frame clones and leaves some out. The sample lists around 150,000 clones, about 79% seen once, with around 2.9% in the top ten. This CDR3 comprises 13 residues. V was clipped by 4 bases and J by 8 bases, with 14 bases between them. Germline CDR1 reads LGHNT; CDR2 reads FRNRAP. The genes are TRBV12-5 and TRBJ1-2; a possible D gene is TRBD1 (5 bases). This TCR was recovered from a woman aged 45 to 65 who had recovered from COVID-19. The sample comprised PBMCs or T cells enriched from blood (not recorded which). The CDR3 reads CASGSVQGEGYTF. The CDR3, as DNA: TGTGCTAGTGGTTCCGTCCAGGGTGAAGGCTACACCTTC.